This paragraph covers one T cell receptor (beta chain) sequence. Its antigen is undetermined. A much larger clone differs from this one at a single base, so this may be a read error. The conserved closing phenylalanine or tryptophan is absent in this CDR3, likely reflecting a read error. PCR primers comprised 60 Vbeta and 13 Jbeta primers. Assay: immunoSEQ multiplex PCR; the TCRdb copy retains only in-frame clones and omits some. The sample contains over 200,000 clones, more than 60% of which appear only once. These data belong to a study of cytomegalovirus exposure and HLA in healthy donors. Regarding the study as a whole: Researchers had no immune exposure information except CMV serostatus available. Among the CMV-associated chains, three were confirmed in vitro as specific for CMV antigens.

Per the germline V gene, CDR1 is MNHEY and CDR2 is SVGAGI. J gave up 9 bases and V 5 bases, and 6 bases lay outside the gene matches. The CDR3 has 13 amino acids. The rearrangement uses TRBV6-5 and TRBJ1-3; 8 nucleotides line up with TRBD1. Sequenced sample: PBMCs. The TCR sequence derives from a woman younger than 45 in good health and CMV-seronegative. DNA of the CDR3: TGTGCCAGCAGTCAACAGGGGGGGAGCACCATATATTTG. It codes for CASSQQGGSTIYL.